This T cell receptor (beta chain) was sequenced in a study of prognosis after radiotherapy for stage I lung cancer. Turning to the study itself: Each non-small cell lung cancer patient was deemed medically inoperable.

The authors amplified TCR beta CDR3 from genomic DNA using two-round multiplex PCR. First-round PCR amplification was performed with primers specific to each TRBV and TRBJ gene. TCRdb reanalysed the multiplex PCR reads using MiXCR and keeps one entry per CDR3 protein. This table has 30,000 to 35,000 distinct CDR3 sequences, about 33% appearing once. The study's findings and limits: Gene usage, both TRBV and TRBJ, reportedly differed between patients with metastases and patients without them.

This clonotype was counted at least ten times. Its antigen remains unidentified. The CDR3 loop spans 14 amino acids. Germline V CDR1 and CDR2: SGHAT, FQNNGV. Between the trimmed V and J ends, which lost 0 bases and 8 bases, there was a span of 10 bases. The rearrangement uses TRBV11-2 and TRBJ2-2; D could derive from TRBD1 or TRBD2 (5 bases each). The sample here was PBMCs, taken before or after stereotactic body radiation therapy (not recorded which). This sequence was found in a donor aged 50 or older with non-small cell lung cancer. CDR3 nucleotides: TGTGCCAGCAGCTTAGAGGGGGTATGGGGGGAGCTGTTTTTT. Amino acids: CASSLEGVWGELFF.